The rows below give T cell receptor beta chains drawn from one sample of a study of low-dose radiotherapy and immunotherapy resistance in tumors. Each CDR3 protein gets one entry after TCRdb re-called the reads with MiXCR. The table includes 65,000 to 95,000 distinct CDR3 sequences, 15% to 20% detected once. The input for sequencing was PBMCs, taken after low-dose radiotherapy plus immunotherapy. These receptors were obtained from a male donor with prostate cancer. Both conserved end residues are part of each CDR3. The D gene is left open where the match is weak. Expanded clones get a size class; other rows say once, few or many, or leave the size out.

TGTGCCAGCAGCTTAGGTTCTTCGGTTTCCTACGAGCAGTACTTC,CASSLGSSVSYEQYF,TRBJ2-7,NA,many,TRBV7-2
TGTGCCACCAGTGACTCGGATCGACAGGGGCGGAATGAGCAGTTCTTC,CATSDSDRQGRNEQFF,TRBJ2-1,TRBD1,many,TRBV24-1
TGCGCCAGCAGCGGGGCGACCCAAACCGGGGAGCTGTTTTTT,CASSGATQTGELFF,TRBJ2-2,NA,many,TRBV5-1
TGCGCCAGCAGCCCCCCCGGGACTAGCGTCGAGCAGTACTTC,CASSPPGTSVEQYF,TRBJ2-7,TRBD2,many,TRBV5-1
TGTGCCATCAGTGTGCGGGAGGAAAACACCGGGGAGCTGTTTTTT,CAISVREENTGELFF,TRBJ2-2,TRBD2,many,TRBV10-3
TGTGCCAGCAGCCAAACTCATGGGGCTTCCTACGAGCAGTACTTC,CASSQTHGASYEQYF,TRBJ2-7,NA,many,TRBV4-2
TGCGCCAGCAGCCAAGTCATGGCTACCTTCTCTGGAAACACCATATATTTT,CASSQVMATFSGNTIYF,TRBJ1-3,NA,many,TRBV4-1
TGTGCCATCAGCCTCCTCCGAGTCCAGGGCCCCCACTACAATGAGCAGTTCTTC,CAISLLRVQGPHYNEQFF,TRBJ2-1,NA,NA,TRBV28
TGTGCCAGCAGCAGGGGACGGAACACTGAAGCTTTCTTT,CASSRGRNTEAFF,TRBJ1-1,NA,NA,TRBV28
TGTGCCAGCAGCGCGCCCGGGGCCGGAGGGAACACTGAAGCTTTCTTT,CASSAPGAGGNTEAFF,TRBJ1-1,NA,NA,TRBV9
TGTGCCAGCAGTTTTCCGGGACCCAGGGATGAGCAGTTCTTC,CASSFPGPRDEQFF,TRBJ2-1,NA,many,TRBV28
TGTGCCAGCAGTTCCAGGGTTCTGGGCAATGAGCAGTTCTTC,CASSSRVLGNEQFF,TRBJ2-1,NA,many,TRBV28
TGTGCCAGTAGCCGAATCGGGGGAAGGGATCAGCCCCAGCATTTT,CASSRIGGRDQPQHF,TRBJ1-5,NA,NA,TRBV19
TGCGCCAGCAGCTTGGTCGGCCTAGCGGGAGCGAATGAGCAGTTCTTC,CASSLVGLAGANEQFF,TRBJ2-1,TRBD2,many,TRBV5-1
TGCAGTGCTAGTCAAGCCGGGACAGGGGGCCGGGGGCAGTACTTC,CSASQAGTGGRGQYF,TRBJ2-7,TRBD1,NA,TRBV20-1
TGTGCCAGCCAATTCGTCGGGACTGAAGCTTTCTTT,CASQFVGTEAFF,TRBJ1-1,NA,many,TRBV7-9
TGTGCCAGCACGGAAGCGGGATTGAACACCGGGGAGCTGTTTTTT,CASTEAGLNTGELFF,TRBJ2-2,TRBD2,many,TRBV7-9
TGTGCCAGCACCTACACGAGCTCCTATAATTCACCCCTCCACTTT,CASTYTSSYNSPLHF,TRBJ1-6,NA,many,TRBV6-5
TGTGCCAGCAGTTACTCGGCCCAACTGGCAAAGACCCAGTACTTC,CASSYSAQLAKTQYF,TRBJ2-5,NA,many,TRBV6-2/TRBV6-3
TGTGCCAGCAGCTACGGACAGGGTGAGCAGTACTTC,CASSYGQGEQYF,TRBJ2-7,TRBD1,many,TRBV7-2
TGCAGCACGGGGACTAGCCAAGAGACCCAGTACTTC,CSTGTSQETQYF,TRBJ2-5,TRBD2,many,TRBV29-1
TGTGCCAGCAGGTCAGGACAGGGGAGATTCTACGAGCAGTACTTC,CASRSGQGRFYEQYF,TRBJ2-7,TRBD1,many,TRBV28
TGTGCCAGTAGTGGGGACAGAGACCTAGTCAAAAACATTCAGTACTTC,CASSGDRDLVKNIQYF,TRBJ2-4,TRBD1,many,TRBV19
TGTGCCAGCAGTTTACCCGGCGGGAACACCGGGGAGCTGTTTTTT,CASSLPGGNTGELFF,TRBJ2-2,NA,many,TRBV28
TGTGCCAGCAGCCCGTCTGCTGGGACAGAAGACAATCAGCCCCAGCATTTT,CASSPSAGTEDNQPQHF,TRBJ1-5,TRBD1,NA,TRBV2